The rows below give T cell receptor beta chains drawn from one sample of a study of read filtering for tumor transcriptome and immune sequencing. TCRdb reanalysed the reads using MiXCR and keeps one entry per CDR3 protein. The sample lists about 23,000 distinct CDR3 sequences, 12% to 15% occurring once. What was sequenced was a population of CD138-negative cells sorted from bone marrow. The receptors originated from a donor at least 40 years old with multiple myeloma. Both conserved end residues are part of each CDR3. D genes are given only for firm matches. For some rows the clone size is stated as once, few or many, or as a class when expanded; others skip it.

V	D	size	J	DNA	CDR3
TRBV5-1	TRBD2	few	TRBJ2-1	TGCGCCAGCAAGGCTAGCGGGACCTACAATGAGCAGTTCTTC	CASKASGTYNEQFF
TRBV5-1	TRBD2	many	TRBJ2-7	TGCGCCAGCAGCTTGGGAGCGGGAGGGTTGTACGAGCAGTACTTC	CASSLGAGGLYEQYF
TRBV24-1	NA	many	TRBJ2-1	TGTGCCACCAGTGCTGCGTGGGAGATGGGAGTAAATGAGCAGTTCTTC	CATSAAWEMGVNEQFF
TRBV23-1	NA	few	TRBJ2-4	TGCGCCAGCAGTCAACAGGGACATTCCGCCGCAAACATTCAGTACTTC	CASSQQGHSAANIQYF
TRBV3-1	NA	many	TRBJ1-1	TGTGCCAGCAGCCCCCGACGGGCCACTGAAGCTTTCTTT	CASSPRRATEAFF
TRBV27	NA	many	TRBJ2-1	TGTGCCAGCAGGGGGGTCTCCTACAATGAGCAGTTCTTC	CASRGVSYNEQFF
TRBV7-9	TRBD1	many	TRBJ2-7	TGTGCCAGCAGCTTCCGGGACAGGGCCTCCGAGCAGTACTTC	CASSFRDRASEQYF
TRBV12-3/TRBV12-4	NA	many	TRBJ1-6	TGTGCCAGCAGTGAAAACTATAATTCACCCCTCCACTTT	CASSENYNSPLHF
TRBV7-2	TRBD2	few	TRBJ2-1	TGTGCCAGCGGAGTGGCTAGCGGCCCGAGGAATGAGCAGTTCTTC	CASGVASGPRNEQFF
TRBV6-1	TRBD1	many	TRBJ2-6	TGTGCCAGCAGTGAAACGTTGGCAGGGGGCATCGGAACTGGGGCCAACGTCCTGACTTTC	CASSETLAGGIGTGANVLTF
TRBV10-3	NA	large	TRBJ2-7	TGTGCCATTGGCCCCCCTGGGAAACCTACCTACGAGCAGTACTTC	CAIGPPGKPTYEQYF
TRBV7-2	NA	many	TRBJ2-7	TGTGCCAGCAGCTTGGGGAGTCGGAGGGAGCAGTACTTC	CASSLGSRREQYF
TRBV7-9	TRBD2	many	TRBJ2-5	TGTGCCAGCAGCGGGACTAGCGGGATGGTGGAGACCCAGTACTTC	CASSGTSGMVETQYF
TRBV20-1	NA	many	TRBJ2-1	TGCAGTGCTTTAGGCGGACTCCAGTACGGTGAGCAGTTCTTC	CSALGGLQYGEQFF
TRBV5-4	TRBD1	NA	TRBJ2-2	TGTGCCAGCAGCACCCGGACAGGGTACGGGGAGCTGTTTTTT	CASSTRTGYGELFF
TRBV28	NA	few	TRBJ2-5	TGTGCCAGCAGTAATAGCGACAAAGAGACCCAGTACTTC	CASSNSDKETQYF
TRBV5-5	NA	many	TRBJ2-7	TGTGCCAGCAGCTTGATCGTCCCCTACGAGCAGTACTTC	CASSLIVPYEQYF
TRBV7-2	TRBD2	many	TRBJ2-1	TGTGCCAGCAGCTTGATGATAGGAGTAAGGACTAGCGGGACCAATGAGCAGTTCTTC	CASSLMIGVRTSGTNEQFF
TRBV20-1	NA	many	TRBJ1-1	TGCAGCGCTAGAGAGGGAGGACTGCAAAACACTGAAGCTTTCTTT	CSAREGGLQNTEAFF
TRBV2	NA	few	TRBJ2-6	TGTGCCAGCAGTGTTTTAGGCTCTGGGGCCAACGTCCTGACTTTC	CASSVLGSGANVLTF
TRBV18	NA	many	TRBJ2-7	TGTGCCAGCTCACCCTCAGTTAGGGGGGACGAGCAGTACTTC	CASSPSVRGDEQYF
TRBV4-1	NA	few	TRBJ1-1	TGCGCCAGCAGCCAAGATAATGAGCTTGGCACTGAAGCTTTCTTT	CASSQDNELGTEAFF
TRBV7-2	TRBD2	many	TRBJ2-1	TGTGCCAGCAGTCCTCGAGCGGGAGGGGCCGGAGGTGAGCAGTTCTTC	CASSPRAGGAGGEQFF
TRBV18	NA	many	TRBJ2-1	TGTGCCAGCTCACCACCGGGCTGGAATGAGCAGTTCTTC	CASSPPGWNEQFF
TRBV5-5	NA	NA	TRBJ2-3	TGTGCCAGCAGCTTGGAACCCGTCACAGATACGCAGTATTTT	CASSLEPVTDTQYF
TRBV29-1	NA	many	TRBJ2-2	TGCAGCGTTGGCGGAGGGGGGACCGGGGAGCTGTTTTTT	CSVGGGGTGELFF
TRBV20-1	NA	many	TRBJ2-1	TGCAGTGCTAGCACGACTACTTTCAATGAGCAGTTCTTC	CSASTTTFNEQFF
TRBV5-1	TRBD2	many	TRBJ2-1	TGCGCCAGCAGCTTGGATAGCGGGACCTACAATGAGCAGTTCTTC	CASSLDSGTYNEQFF
TRBV28	TRBD2	few	TRBJ2-3	TGTGCCAGCAACCCCCGACTAGCGGTGTTAAAAGATACGCAGTATTTT	CASNPRLAVLKDTQYF
TRBV12-3/TRBV12-4	NA	many	TRBJ2-5	TGTGCCAGCAGTTTTCAGCCACAAGAGACCCAGTACTTC	CASSFQPQETQYF